This TCR beta chain appears in the sequencing data of a study of post-analysis software for immune sequencing data. Study observations and caveats: Relative to controls, patients with multiple sclerosis showed significantly lower normalized Chao1 diversity. TRBV segments more frequent in patients than in controls numbered about 5 and included TRBV5-6, TRBV5-1 and TRBV20-1. F measure showed strong co-clustering of same-batch samples.

Germline V gene sequence: CDR1 SQVTM, CDR2 ANQGSEA. The CDR3 is made up of 16 amino acids. Tagging with unique molecular identifiers was a feature of the TCR beta cDNA libraries. TCRdb analysed the PCR reads with MiXCR anew, one entry per CDR3 protein. The data hold some 160,000 distinct CDR3 sequences, with 30% to 45% observed a single time. There are a few counts of this clonotype. Its antigen is currently unknown. The sample here was blood, taken after autologous hematopoietic stem cell transplantation. The V and J genes are TRBV29-1 and TRBJ2-5; 7 bases fit TRBD1. The J call may be in error: the DNA end matches TRBJ2-7 better. The source is a girl under 18 with multiple sclerosis. As DNA, the CDR3 is TGCAGCGTGATGACTGGGACAGTGAGGGGTTGGTACGAGCAGTACTTC. Translated, it gives CSVMTGTVRGWYEQYF.